Listed below are T cell receptor beta chains from one sample, sequenced in a study of blood T cell repertoires in COVID-19. Data came from immunoSEQ multiplex PCR; TCRdb stores just in-frame clones and leaves some out. The sample holds tens of thousands of clones, 90% to 95% seen once. The specimen sequenced was peripheral blood. Receptors were obtained from a human donor in a cohort sampled during active COVID-19. Each CDR3 is given with its conserved first and last residue. Fields, in order: D gene, V gene, J gene, clone size, CDR3 DNA, CDR3 protein. A D gene is named only where the DNA matches it firmly. Size tells how often a clone was seen (once, few, many) or the class of an expanded clone, and some rows leave it out.

d_gene: TRBD1; v_gene: TRBV19; j_gene: TRBJ2-5; abundance: NA; CDR3nt: TGTGCCAGCATGGGACAGACCCAAGAGACCCAGTACTTC; CDR3aa: CASMGQTQETQYF
d_gene: TRBD2; v_gene: TRBV5-1; j_gene: TRBJ2-3; abundance: NA; CDR3nt: TGCGCCAGTCAGCGGGAGGGTAGCACAGATACGCAGTATTTT; CDR3aa: CASQREGSTDTQYF
d_gene: TRBD2; v_gene: TRBV3-1/TRBV3-2; j_gene: TRBJ2-1; abundance: NA; CDR3nt: TGTGCCAGCAGCCAAGCACCTACTAGCGCAACAGGTGAGCAGTTCTTC; CDR3aa: CASSQAPTSATGEQFF
d_gene: NA; v_gene: TRBV6-6; j_gene: TRBJ2-1; abundance: NA; CDR3nt: TGTGCCAGCAGTTACTCCGGCTACAATGAGCAGTTCTTC; CDR3aa: CASSYSGYNEQFF
d_gene: NA; v_gene: TRBV7-3; j_gene: TRBJ2-2; abundance: NA; CDR3nt: TGTGCCAGCAGCTTACACGGGGGTTCCAACACCGGGGAGCTGTTTTTT; CDR3aa: CASSLHGGSNTGELFF
d_gene: NA; v_gene: TRBV28; j_gene: TRBJ2-3; abundance: NA; CDR3nt: TGTGCCAGCAGTCTCCTGAGCACAGATACGCAGTATTTT; CDR3aa: CASSLLSTDTQYF
d_gene: NA; v_gene: TRBV13; j_gene: TRBJ1-4; abundance: NA; CDR3nt: TGTGCCAGCAGCCCCCGGTATGCAACTAATGAAAAACTGTTTTTT; CDR3aa: CASSPRYATNEKLFF
d_gene: NA; v_gene: TRBV25-1; j_gene: TRBJ2-2; abundance: NA; CDR3nt: TGTGCCAGCAGTGATCTAATCCCCGGGGAGCTGTTTTTT; CDR3aa: CASSDLIPGELFF
d_gene: TRBD2; v_gene: TRBV10-1; j_gene: TRBJ2-2; abundance: NA; CDR3nt: TGCGCCAGCAGTGCGGGTCGCGGGAGAGGGACCGGGGAGCTGTTTTTT; CDR3aa: CASSAGRGRGTGELFF
d_gene: TRBD1; v_gene: TRBV27; j_gene: TRBJ2-3; abundance: NA; CDR3nt: TGTGCCAGCAGTTTGGGGGGGACAGGGATAGCAGATACGCAGTATTTT; CDR3aa: CASSLGGTGIADTQYF
d_gene: NA; v_gene: TRBV2; j_gene: TRBJ1-5; abundance: NA; CDR3nt: TGTGCCAGCAGTGAAGGCTCCGGGGATCAGCCCCAGCATTTT; CDR3aa: CASSEGSGDQPQHF
d_gene: NA; v_gene: TRBV3-1/TRBV3-2; j_gene: TRBJ2-5; abundance: NA; CDR3nt: TGTGCCAGCAGCCAAGATCGCGGAGGATCCACGGGGGAGGAGACCCAGTACTTC; CDR3aa: CASSQDRGGSTGEETQYF
d_gene: TRBD1; v_gene: TRBV6-6; j_gene: TRBJ2-2; abundance: NA; CDR3nt: TGTGCCAGCACTCGATCTTCTCCGGGACAGGGAGAGGCCGGGGAGCTGTTTTTT; CDR3aa: CASTRSSPGQGEAGELFF
d_gene: TRBD1; v_gene: TRBV5-1; j_gene: TRBJ1-2; abundance: few; CDR3nt: TGCGCCAGCTCCCCACAGGGGGCTACCGGCCATGGCTACACCTTC; CDR3aa: CASSPQGATGHGYTF
d_gene: NA; v_gene: TRBV5-8; j_gene: TRBJ1-2; abundance: NA; CDR3nt: TGTGCCAGCAGCCAAGGGTTCGGACCTCTCCGGGGGAAAGGCTACACCTTC; CDR3aa: CASSQGFGPLRGKGYTF
d_gene: NA; v_gene: TRBV30; j_gene: TRBJ1-2; abundance: NA; CDR3nt: TGTGCCTGGAGCCTACCAACAGGGTACTATGGCTACACCTTC; CDR3aa: CAWSLPTGYYGYTF
d_gene: NA; v_gene: TRBV19; j_gene: TRBJ1-1; abundance: NA; CDR3nt: TGTGCCAGTAGTCGAAGCAGGGAAGCTTTCTTT; CDR3aa: CASSRSREAFF
d_gene: TRBD2; v_gene: TRBV6-5; j_gene: TRBJ2-7; abundance: few; CDR3nt: TGTGCCAGCAGTTACTTGCCTAGCGGCGACTACGAGCAGTACTTC; CDR3aa: CASSYLPSGDYEQYF
d_gene: NA; v_gene: TRBV6-5; j_gene: TRBJ1-1; abundance: once; CDR3nt: TGTGCCAGCAGTTACTCATCCAGGCTGAACACTGAAGCTTTCTTT; CDR3aa: CASSYSSRLNTEAFF
d_gene: NA; v_gene: TRBV30; j_gene: TRBJ1-1; abundance: NA; CDR3nt: TGTGCCTGGAGTATAAACACTGAAGCTTTCTTT; CDR3aa: CAWSINTEAFF
d_gene: NA; v_gene: TRBV6-5; j_gene: TRBJ2-1; abundance: NA; CDR3nt: TGTGCCAGCAGCCCGAGGGTCCTAAGGGACAATGAGCAGTTCTTC; CDR3aa: CASSPRVLRDNEQFF
d_gene: TRBD2; v_gene: TRBV2; j_gene: TRBJ2-1; abundance: NA; CDR3nt: TGTGCCAGCAGTGATCGGGCTAGCGGGAGATACAATGAGCAGTTCTTC; CDR3aa: CASSDRASGRYNEQFF